This T cell receptor (beta chain) comes out of a study of PD-L1 blockade in urothelial cancer. Background on the study: Male sex and bladder-origin urothelial cancer characterized about 90% of the 29 patients.

In each PCR, synthetic TCR analog templates were spiked in. TCRdb keeps only in-frame clones here, not all; method: immunoSEQ multiplex PCR. The table records fewer than 30,000 clones, roughly 84% of them present only once. The V gene's germline CDR1 is MNHEY and CDR2 SMNVEV (reference sequence). The CDR3 has 14 amino acids. Trimming cost V 5 bases and J 7 bases, with 18 bases left between them. Study-level points and caveats: A below-median TCR clonality in blood before treatment predicted better survival. Tumor-associated clones in blood expanded more at 3 weeks in durable-benefit patients.

Notes on this clone: Antigen specificity is unknown.

This sequence originates from a man between 65 and 79 years old with urothelial cancer. The source material was PBMCs, sampled around atezolizumab (anti-PD-L1) treatment. This chain connects TRBV27 to TRBJ2-7; possible D gene TRBD2, 5 bases. This CDR3 is CASSHHRTRREQYF. Written as DNA, the CDR3 is TGTGCCAGCAGTCACCATCGGACGCGGAGGGAGCAGTACTTC.